These 2 T cell receptor beta chains came from one sample sequenced in a study of blood T cell repertoires in COVID-19. Sequencing was performed with immunoSEQ multiplex PCR; in TCRdb, only in-frame clones are kept and a portion is missing. Of roughly 43,000 clones detected, around 80% appear once; the ten largest clones hold 23%. The sample comprised peripheral blood. Every receptor here comes from a woman between 55 and 75 years old with acute or convalescent COVID-19.

The V gene is TRBV6-2 or TRBV6-3, the J gene TRBJ2-3; possibly TRBD2 for D (6 bases). Trimming pared 6 bases from V and 8 bases from J, leaving 21 bases between. Germline V CDR1 and CDR2: MNHEY, SVGEGT. CDR3 length equals 15 residues. The CDR3 loop is CASSRGLLGPSTQYF. CDR3 nucleotides: TGTGCCAGCAGCCGGGGACTCCTCGGGCCTAGTACGCAGTATTTT.

The gene calls are TRBV3-1 (or the pseudogene TRBV3-2) and TRBJ2-1; 9 bases agree with TRBD2. V lost 1 base, J lost 10 bases, and 2 bases stayed unmatched. CDR1 is LGHDT and CDR2 is YNNKEL in the germline V gene (reference sequence). This CDR3 has 13 amino acids. DNA of the CDR3: TGTGCCAGCAGCCAAGTCCTAGCGGGGGAGCAGTTCTTC. It translates to CASSQVLAGEQFF.